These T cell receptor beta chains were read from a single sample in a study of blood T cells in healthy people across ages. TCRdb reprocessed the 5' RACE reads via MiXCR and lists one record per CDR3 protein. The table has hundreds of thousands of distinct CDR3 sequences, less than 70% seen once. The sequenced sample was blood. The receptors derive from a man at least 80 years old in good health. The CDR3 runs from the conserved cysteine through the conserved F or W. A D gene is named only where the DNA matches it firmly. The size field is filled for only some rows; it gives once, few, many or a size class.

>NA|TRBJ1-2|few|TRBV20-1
CSARDRDFGYTF
TGCAGTGCTAGAGACAGGGACTTTGGCTACACCTTC
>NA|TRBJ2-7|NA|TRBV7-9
CASSFSRDAYEQYF
TGTGCCAGCAGCTTTTCGCGGGACGCCTACGAGCAGTACTTC
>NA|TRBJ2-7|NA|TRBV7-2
CASSLWGAANEQYF
TGTGCCAGCAGCCTATGGGGGGCCGCGAACGAGCAGTACTTC
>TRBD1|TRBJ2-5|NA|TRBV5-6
CASSYRQGEETQYF
TGTGCCAGCAGCTATCGACAGGGGGAAGAGACCCAGTACTTC
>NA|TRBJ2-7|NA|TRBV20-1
CSAIRGPREQYF
TGCAGTGCTATTCGGGGGCCCCGAGAGCAGTACTTC
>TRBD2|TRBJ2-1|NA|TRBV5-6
CASSRGGRFRDEQFF
TGTGCCAGCAGCCGCGGGGGGAGGTTCAGGGATGAGCAGTTCTTC
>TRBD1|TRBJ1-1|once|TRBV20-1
CSARDRDRLNTEAFF
TGCAGTGCTAGAGATAGGGACAGGCTGAACACTGAAGCTTTCTTT
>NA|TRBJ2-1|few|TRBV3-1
CASSQAAHWGNEQFF
TGTGCCAGCAGCCAAGCGGCCCACTGGGGGAATGAGCAGTTCTTC
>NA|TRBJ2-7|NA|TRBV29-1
CSARTVYSYEQYF
TGCAGCGCCCGGACAGTTTACTCCTACGAGCAGTACTTC
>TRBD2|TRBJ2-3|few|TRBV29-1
CSGTGLAGDRYAYF
TGCAGCGGAACGGGACTAGCGGGAGACAGATACGCGTATTTT
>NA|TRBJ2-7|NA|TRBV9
CASSPWGREKYNEQYF
TGTGCCAGCAGCCCCTGGGGGCGGGAGAAGTACAATGAGCAGTACTTC
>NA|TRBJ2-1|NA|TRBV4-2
CASSQDRWDNNEQFF
TGTGCCAGCAGCCAAGACCGATGGGATAACAATGAGCAGTTCTTC
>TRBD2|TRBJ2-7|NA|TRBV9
CASSVLAGAGEQYF
TGTGCCAGCAGCGTCCTAGCGGGAGCTGGCGAGCAGTACTTC
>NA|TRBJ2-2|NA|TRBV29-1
CSVVVEGNHYTGELFF
TGCAGCGTTGTTGTAGAAGGAAACCATTACACCGGGGAGCTGTTTTTT
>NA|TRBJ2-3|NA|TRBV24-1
CVTSDPTRSTDTQYF
TGTGTCACCAGTGATCCCACCCGGAGCACAGATACGCAGTATTTT
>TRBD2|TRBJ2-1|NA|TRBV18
CASSKGLGTYNEQFF
TGTGCCAGCTCGAAGGGACTAGGAACCTACAATGAGCAGTTCTTC
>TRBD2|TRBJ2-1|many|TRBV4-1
CASSSTSGFLQGQFF
TGCGCCAGCAGCTCTACTAGCGGATTTTTACAGGGGCAGTTCTTC
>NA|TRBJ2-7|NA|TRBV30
CACTQGTYGQYF
TGTGCCTGCACGCAGGGTACCTACGGGCAGTACTTC
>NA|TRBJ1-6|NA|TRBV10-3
CAMMGERPPLHF
TGTGCCATGATGGGCGAAAGACCACCCCTCCACTTT
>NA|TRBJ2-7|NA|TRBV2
CASQLSYEQYF
TGTGCCAGCCAGCTCTCCTACGAGCAGTACTTC
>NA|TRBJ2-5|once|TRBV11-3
CASSPFGGNPSYNEQYF
TGTGCCAGCAGCCCCTTCGGGGGTAACCCCTCCTACAATGAGCAGTACTTC
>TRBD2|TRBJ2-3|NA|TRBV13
CASSIRRQEASGTIQDTQYF
TGTGCCAGCAGCATACGCCGACAGGAGGCTAGCGGGACTATCCAGGATACGCAGTATTTT
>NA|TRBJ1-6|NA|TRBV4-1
CASSPQGPYSPLHF
TGCGCCAGCAGCCCTCAGGGTCCATATTCACCCCTCCACTTT
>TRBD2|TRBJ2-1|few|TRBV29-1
CSVSLLAGVNSYNEQFF
TGCAGCGTTTCCTTACTAGCGGGAGTTAACTCCTACAATGAGCAGTTCTTC
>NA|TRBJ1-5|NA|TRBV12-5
CASGLLPGGNQPQHF
TGTGCTAGTGGTTTGTTGCCAGGCGGCAATCAGCCCCAGCATTTT
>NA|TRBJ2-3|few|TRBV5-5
CASSLVAGTSTDTQYF
TGTGCCAGCAGCTTGGTTGCGGGTACCAGCACAGATACGCAGTATTTT
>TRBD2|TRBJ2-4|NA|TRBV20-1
CSARKAGGTNEQYF
TGCAGTGCTAGAAAGGCGGGAGGGACGAATGAGCAGTACTTC
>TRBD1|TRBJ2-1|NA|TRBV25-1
CASSGTGREFF
TGTGCCAGCAGCGGGACAGGGCGGGAGTTCTTC
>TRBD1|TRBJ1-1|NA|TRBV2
CASMEGQPGDLKNVFPPEVAVF
TGTGCCAGCATGGAGGGACAGCCAGGGGACCTGAAAAACGTGTTCCCACCCGAGGTCGCTGTGTTT
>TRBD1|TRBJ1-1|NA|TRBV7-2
CASSPTGGPAFF
TGTGCCAGCAGCCCCACAGGGGGGCCGGCTTTCTTT
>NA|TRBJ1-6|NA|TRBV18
CASSGRDSLPHF
TGTGCCAGCTCAGGGCGCGATTCACTCCCCCACTTT
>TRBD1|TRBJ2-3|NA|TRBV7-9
CASGDRERWTLSSTNTQYF
TGTGCCAGCGGGGACAGGGAACGGTGGACCCTCTCTAGCACAAATACGCAGTATTTT
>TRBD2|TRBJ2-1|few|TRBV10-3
CAISESLAGVPSAGNNEQFF
TGTGCCATCAGTGAGTCTCTAGCGGGAGTCCCAAGCGCTGGGAACAATGAGCAGTTCTTC
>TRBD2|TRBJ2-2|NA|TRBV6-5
CASRALAGVAGELFF
TGTGCCAGCAGAGCACTAGCGGGAGTGGCCGGGGAGCTGTTTTTT
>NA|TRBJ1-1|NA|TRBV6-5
CASSPGRVNTEAFF
TGTGCCAGCAGCCCGGGACGGGTGAACACTGAAGCTTTCTTT
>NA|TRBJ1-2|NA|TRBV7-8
CASSIGHRNYGYTF
TGTGCCAGCAGCATTGGACATCGAAACTATGGCTACACCTTC